This T cell receptor beta chain was documented in a study of blood T cell repertoires in COVID-19. Note on this clone: This CDR3 is also generated by other DNA sequences in the sample.

Repertoires were generated with immunoSEQ multiplex PCR, while TCRdb's copy carries only in-frame clones and drops some. Here the sample spans 450,000 to 600,000 clones, 87% being singletons. Trimming took off 0 bases at V and 6 bases at J, with 10 bases between the two ends. Germline V gene lookup returns CDR1 SGHRS and CDR2 YFSETQ. The length of the CDR3 is 15 residues. Assignment of participants to cohorts was predicated upon participant-reported clinical history. The TCR was taken from a young woman who had recovered from COVID-19. Sequenced material: PBMCs or T cells enriched from blood (not recorded which). This chain uses TRBV5-1 with TRBJ1-6; D is uncertain. For the CDR3, the DNA is TGCGCCAGCAGCTTGGAGGGAGGTGGTAATTCACCCCTCCACTTT. Protein product: CASSLEGGGNSPLHF.